This paragraph covers one T cell receptor (beta chain) sequence. What this receptor recognizes is not known. Base qualities were left out, and no much larger clone turns up one base away. Library creation used the immunoSEQ multiplex PCR assay. TCRdb retrieved this table from immuneACCESS and kept in-frame rearrangements only. Not all clones are present; in checked studies, unresolved V genes account for under half, and no reason is known for the remainder. For this sample there are around 100,000 clones; 82% appear just once. 6.3% of the sample goes to the ten largest clones. For every enrolled patient, mismatch repair deficiency was confirmed by either polymerase chain reaction or immunohistochemistry. TCR sequencing was performed for a few patients who responded to pembrolizumab therapy. The phase II trial prospectively evaluated PD-1 blockade with pembrolizumab in advanced mismatch repair-deficient cancers, independent of tissue of origin. Peripheral blood T cell samples were gathered serially, both before PD-1 blockade started and at multiple time points afterward. Blood sampling times were reported as weeks after the first pembrolizumab dose.

The sample is drawn from a study of PD-1 blockade in mismatch repair-deficient tumors (dated by TCRdb to 2017 to 2019). Regarding the study in general: The trial enrolled under 90 consecutive patients with 12 mismatch repair-deficient cancer types between September 2013 and 2016, all previously treated and progressing. Tumor-associated T cell clones were tracked in the peripheral blood of patients responding to PD-1 blockade by deep sequencing of TCR CDR3 regions.

The CDR3 holds 10 amino acids from the cysteine to the phenylalanine. This entry keeps only the CDR3 DNA: 30 bases, framed from base 1. Taken from the germline V gene, the CDR1 and CDR2 loops are WSHSY and SAAADI. A distance of 8 bases separates the germline ends of V and J, which lose 10 bases and 7 bases respectively. The research as a whole found: Tumor-resident clones, often undetectable in blood before treatment, expanded rapidly after pembrolizumab and then contracted, generally before radiologic responses.

The specimen comprised peripheral blood, sampled 30 to 36 weeks after starting pembrolizumab. The chain is encoded by TRBV10-2 joined to TRBJ2-1; TRBD2 might be the D gene, on 6 matching bases. This TCR derives from an adult with mismatch repair-deficient cancer. The sequenced DNA is TGCGCCACCCGGGGGAATGAGCAGTTCTTC. The translation is CATRGNEQFF.